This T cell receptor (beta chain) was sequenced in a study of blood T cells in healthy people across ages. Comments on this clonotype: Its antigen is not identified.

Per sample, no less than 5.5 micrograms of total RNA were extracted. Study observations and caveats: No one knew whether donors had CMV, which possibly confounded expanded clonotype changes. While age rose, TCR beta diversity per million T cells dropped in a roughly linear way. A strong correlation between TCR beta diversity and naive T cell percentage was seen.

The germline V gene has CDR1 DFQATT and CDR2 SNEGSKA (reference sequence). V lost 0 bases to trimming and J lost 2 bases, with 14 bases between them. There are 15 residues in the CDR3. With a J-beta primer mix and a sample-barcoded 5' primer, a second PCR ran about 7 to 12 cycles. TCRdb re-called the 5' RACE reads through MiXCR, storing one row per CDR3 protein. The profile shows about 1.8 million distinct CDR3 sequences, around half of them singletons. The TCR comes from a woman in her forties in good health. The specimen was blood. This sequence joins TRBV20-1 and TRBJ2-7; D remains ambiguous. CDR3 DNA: TGCAGTGCTAGAGATCGACAAAGAATGGCCTACGAGCAGTACTTC. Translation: CSARDRQRMAYEQYF.